This passage covers 2 T cell receptor beta chains from one sample sequenced in a study of radiotherapy plus CTLA-4 blockade in lung cancer. The method was immunoSEQ multiplex PCR; TCRdb's version includes in-frame clones alone and lacks a portion of them. The data contain over 14,000 clones, over 75% of them singletons. The input for sequencing was peripheral blood, taken from a patient treated with radiotherapy plus ipilimumab. The receptors here all came from a human donor with non-small cell lung cancer that progressed on radiotherapy plus ipilimumab. Some clones in this sample may be carry-over from other donors' samples.

V gene TRBV5-1 combines with J gene TRBJ2-3; TRBD2 aligns across 8 bases. Trimming removed 0 bases from V and 2 bases from J; junction bases left unmatched: 2. The CDR3 is 15 residues long. CDR1 is SGHRS and CDR2 is YFSETQ in the germline V gene. CDR3 protein: CASSLVGRATDTQYF. The CDR3 DNA reads TGCGCCAGCAGCTTGGTCGGGAGGGCCACAGATACGCAGTATTTT.

The chain links TRBV18 to TRBJ2-7; 10 bases agree with TRBD2. Germline V gene sequence: CDR1 KGHSH, CDR2 LQKENI. This CDR3 comprises 16 residues. The junction had 11 bases not matched to a gene; V was cut back by 6 bases and J by 3 bases. DNA of the CDR3: TGTGCCAGCTCCCATCCTCGGACTAGCGGAAACTACGAGCAGTACTTC. Translated, it gives CASSHPRTSGNYEQYF.